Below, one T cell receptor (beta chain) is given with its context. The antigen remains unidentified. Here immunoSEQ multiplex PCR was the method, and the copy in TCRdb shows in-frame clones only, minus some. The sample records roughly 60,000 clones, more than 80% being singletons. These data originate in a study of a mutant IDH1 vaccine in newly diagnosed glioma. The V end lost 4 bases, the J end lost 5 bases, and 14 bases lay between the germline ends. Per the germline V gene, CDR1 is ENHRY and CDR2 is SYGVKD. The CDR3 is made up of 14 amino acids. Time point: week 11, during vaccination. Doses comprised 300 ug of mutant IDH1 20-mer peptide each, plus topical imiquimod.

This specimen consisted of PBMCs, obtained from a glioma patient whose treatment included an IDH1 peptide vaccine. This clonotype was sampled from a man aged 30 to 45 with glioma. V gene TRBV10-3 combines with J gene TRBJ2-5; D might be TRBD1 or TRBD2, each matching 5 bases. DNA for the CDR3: TGTGCCATCAGTGTGGACGGGGCGATCGAGACCCAGTACTTC. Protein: CAISVDGAIETQYF.